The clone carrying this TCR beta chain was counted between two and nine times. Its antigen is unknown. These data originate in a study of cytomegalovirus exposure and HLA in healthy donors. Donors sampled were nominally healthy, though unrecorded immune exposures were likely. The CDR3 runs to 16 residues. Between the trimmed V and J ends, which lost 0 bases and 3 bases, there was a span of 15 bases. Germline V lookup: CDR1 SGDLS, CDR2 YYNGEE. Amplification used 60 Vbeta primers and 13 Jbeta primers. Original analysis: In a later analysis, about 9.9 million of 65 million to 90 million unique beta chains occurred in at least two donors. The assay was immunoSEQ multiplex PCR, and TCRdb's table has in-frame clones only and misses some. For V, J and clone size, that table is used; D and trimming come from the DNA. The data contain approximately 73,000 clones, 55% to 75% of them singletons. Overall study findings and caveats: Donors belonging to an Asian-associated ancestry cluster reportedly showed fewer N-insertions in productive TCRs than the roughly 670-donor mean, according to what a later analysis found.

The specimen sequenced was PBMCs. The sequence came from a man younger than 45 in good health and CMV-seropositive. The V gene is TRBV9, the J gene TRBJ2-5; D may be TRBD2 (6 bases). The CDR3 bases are TGTGCCAGCAGCGTAGTAGACGGGAGAGAGGAAGAGACCCAGTACTTC. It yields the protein CASSVVDGREEETQYF.